The rows below give T cell receptor beta chains drawn from one sample of a study of CD8+CD57+ T cells in acquired aplastic anemia. TCRdb re-derived calls from the reads in MiXCR, one entry per CDR3 protein. The data hold 150,000 or so distinct CDR3 sequences, with more than 45% observed a single time. Sequenced sample: sorted CD4+, CD8+, or CD8+CD57+ T cells (not recorded which) from PBMCs. Every receptor here comes from a human donor with aplastic anemia. CDR3s leave out the opening cysteine and the closing phenylalanine or tryptophan. Fields, in order: V gene, CDR3 length, J gene, CDR3 protein.

v_call: TRBV6-5
cdr3_length: 13
j_call: TRBJ2-7
cdr3_aa: ASSYGGQGAHEQY

v_call: TRBV19
cdr3_length: 13
j_call: TRBJ1-4
cdr3_aa: ASIGENRGQEKLF

v_call: TRBV2
cdr3_length: 11
j_call: TRBJ1-1
cdr3_aa: ASETERNTEAF

v_call: TRBV9
cdr3_length: 12
j_call: TRBJ1-4
cdr3_aa: ASSVRSRDEKLF

v_call: TRBV5-4
cdr3_length: 15
j_call: TRBJ2-7
cdr3_aa: ASSLGWTSGNSYEQY

v_call: TRBV9
cdr3_length: 11
j_call: TRBJ2-5
cdr3_aa: ASSKTSGETQY

v_call: TRBV12-3/TRBV12-4
cdr3_length: 11
j_call: TRBJ2-7
cdr3_aa: ASSLGTLSEQY

v_call: TRBV6-2/TRBV6-3
cdr3_length: 13
j_call: TRBJ1-1
cdr3_aa: ASRPLRGTDTEAF

v_call: TRBV4-2
cdr3_length: 13
j_call: TRBJ2-1
cdr3_aa: ASSLRSIGLAEQF

v_call: TRBV4-1
cdr3_length: 14
j_call: TRBJ2-2
cdr3_aa: ASSQVTSGDTGELL

v_call: TRBV25-1
cdr3_length: 16
j_call: TRBJ2-5
cdr3_aa: ASSASPTGGASQETQY

v_call: TRBV9
cdr3_length: 12
j_call: TRBJ1-5
cdr3_aa: ASSGGQGAQPQH

v_call: TRBV19
cdr3_length: 13
j_call: TRBJ1-1
cdr3_aa: ASRNFGGGNTEAF

v_call: TRBV2
cdr3_length: 13
j_call: TRBJ1-2
cdr3_aa: ASSPMTASPGGYT

v_call: TRBV11-1
cdr3_length: 15
j_call: TRBJ2-5
cdr3_aa: ASSRGWTSGSLETQY

v_call: TRBV11-1
cdr3_length: 11
j_call: TRBJ2-1
cdr3_aa: ASSPLLEGEQF

v_call: TRBV5-4
cdr3_length: 15
j_call: TRBJ2-2
cdr3_aa: ASSFYGTFYNTGELF

v_call: TRBV6-6
cdr3_length: 10
j_call: TRBJ1-1
cdr3_aa: ASSSRPDKAF

v_call: TRBV6-2/TRBV6-3
cdr3_length: 12
j_call: TRBJ1-4
cdr3_aa: ASSKGDNTEKLF

v_call: TRBV20-1
cdr3_length: 11
j_call: TRBJ2-3
cdr3_aa: SVLDLTADTQY

v_call: TRBV13
cdr3_length: 12
j_call: TRBJ2-3
cdr3_aa: ASSSGTVINTQY

v_call: TRBV28
cdr3_length: 11
j_call: TRBJ1-6
cdr3_aa: ASSFQGNSPLH

v_call: TRBV7-2
cdr3_length: 10
j_call: TRBJ1-5
cdr3_aa: ASSHGVQPQH